A selection of T cell receptor beta chains follows, all from one sample in a study of blood T cell repertoires in COVID-19. Assay used: immunoSEQ multiplex PCR; TCRdb lists only in-frame clones, some missing. There are approximately 100,000 clones in the sample; approximately 92% occur only once, and 5.7% lies in the top ten. The sample comprised peripheral blood. These receptors were taken from a man aged 65 to 79 with acute or convalescent COVID-19. The CDR3 runs from the conserved cysteine through the conserved F or W. The D gene is left open where the match is weak. Not all rows give a size; the values are once, few, many and, for expanded clones, a class.

D	V	J	size	CDR3	DNA
TRBD1	TRBV2	TRBJ1-2	.	CASSEQGASSNYGYTF	TGTGCCAGCAGCGAACAGGGGGCTTCGTCTAACTATGGCTACACCTTC
TRBD2	TRBV9	TRBJ2-1	.	CASSNSGNSYNEQFF	TGTGCCAGCAGCAATAGCGGGAATAGCTACAATGAGCAGTTCTTC
TRBD1	TRBV30	TRBJ1-2	once	CAWITRGHPGYTF	TGTGCCTGGATCACCAGGGGGCATCCTGGCTACACCTTC
TRBD2	TRBV11-3	TRBJ2-7	.	CASSSADLAGGPPYF	TGTGCCAGCAGCTCCGCCGACTTAGCGGGAGGGCCTCCGTACTTC
TRBD1	TRBV19	TRBJ1-2	.	CASSIVDRDVYGYTF	TGTGCCAGTAGTATAGTAGACAGGGACGTCTATGGCTACACCTTC
.	TRBV19	TRBJ1-5	.	CASSIGWEGGQPQHF	TGTGCCAGTAGTATAGGTTGGGAGGGTGGGCAGCCCCAGCATTTT
TRBD1	TRBV7-9	TRBJ1-2	.	CASDRGSRYGYTF	TGTGCCAGCGACAGGGGGTCGCGCTATGGCTACACCTTC
.	TRBV10-3	TRBJ1-1	.	CAISGTRNTEAFF	TGTGCCATCAGCGGGACACGGAACACTGAAGCTTTCTTT
.	TRBV6-5	TRBJ2-2	once	CASSPSPTGIGELFF	TGTGCCAGCAGCCCGAGCCCCACAGGGATCGGGGAGCTGTTTTTT
.	TRBV5-5	TRBJ1-5	once	CASSLDRAKRQPQHF	TGTGCCAGCAGCTTGGACAGGGCGAAACGGCAGCCCCAGCATTTT
TRBD2	TRBV6-5	TRBJ2-2	.	CASSLRTSGGELFF	TGTGCCAGCAGTTTGCGGACTAGCGGCGGGGAGCTGTTTTTT
TRBD2	TRBV11-3	TRBJ2-1	.	CASSLGSSGGGNEQFF	TGTGCCAGCAGCTTAGGGTCTAGCGGGGGAGGTAATGAGCAGTTCTTC
TRBD1	TRBV10-3	TRBJ1-5	.	CAISGEPPDRPGQPQHF	TGTGCCATCAGTGGCGAACCCCCGGACAGGCCGGGTCAGCCCCAGCATTTT
.	TRBV5-8	TRBJ1-2	once	CASSFRTFRYGYTF	TGTGCCAGCAGCTTTCGGACATTTCGGTATGGCTACACCTTC
TRBD2	TRBV27	TRBJ2-1	once	CASSHGGAADNEQFF	TGTGCCAGCAGTCACGGGGGGGCAGCTGACAATGAGCAGTTCTTC
.	TRBV5-5	TRBJ1-5	.	CASSSGTLNQPQHF	TGTGCCAGCAGCTCCGGGACACTGAATCAGCCCCAGCATTTT
TRBD2	TRBV6-2/TRBV6-3	TRBJ2-3	.	CASGRVERGSTDTQYF	TGTGCCAGCGGCCGCGTCGAGCGGGGGAGCACAGATACGCAGTATTTT
TRBD2	TRBV5-1	TRBJ2-7	.	CASSLDGGSSYEQYF	TGCGCCAGCAGCTTGGATGGCGGGAGTTCCTACGAGCAGTACTTC
TRBD1	TRBV28	TRBJ2-7	.	CASSDIRDRGTYEQYF	TGTGCCAGCAGTGATATCCGGGACAGGGGCACCTACGAGCAGTACTTC
.	TRBV2	TRBJ2-7	.	CASSYGTFSYEQYF	TGTGCCAGCAGTTATGGGACTTTTTCCTACGAGCAGTACTTC
TRBD1	TRBV7-9	TRBJ1-1	once	CASSSIGGTEPMNTEAFF	TGTGCCAGCAGCTCAATAGGGGGGACAGAGCCTATGAACACTGAAGCTTTCTTT
.	TRBV28	TRBJ1-1	.	CASSFLAPGTEAFF	TGTGCCAGCAGTTTTTTGGCCCCGGGGACTGAAGCTTTCTTT
TRBD1	TRBV15	TRBJ1-1	.	CATSRRGDSEAFF	TGTGCCACCAGCAGGCGTGGGGACAGTGAAGCTTTCTTT
TRBD1	TRBV5-1	TRBJ2-1	.	CASSGGQGWDEQFF	TGCGCCAGCAGCGGGGGACAGGGGTGGGATGAGCAGTTCTTC
.	TRBV25-1	TRBJ1-2	once	CASSVPGRVDGYTF	TGTGCCAGCAGTGTGCCGGGGAGGGTAGATGGCTACACCTTC
TRBD1	TRBV27	TRBJ1-1	.	CASGNRGVNTEAFF	TGTGCCAGCGGGAACAGGGGCGTGAACACTGAAGCTTTCTTT
.	TRBV3-1/TRBV3-2	TRBJ2-7	once	CASSQDRAHYF	TGTGCCAGCAGCCAAGACAGGGCCCACTACTTC
.	TRBV24-1	TRBJ2-1	few	CATGEGSSNEQFF	TGTGCCACCGGAGAAGGGAGCAGCAATGAGCAGTTCTTC
TRBD2	TRBV5-4	TRBJ2-5	.	CASSYSGLETQYF	TGTGCCAGCAGTTATAGCGGGTTAGAGACCCAGTACTTC
TRBD1	TRBV27	TRBJ1-2	.	CASSPGQVYYGYTF	TGTGCCAGCAGCCCGGGACAGGTCTACTATGGCTACACCTTC
TRBD1	TRBV3-1/TRBV3-2	TRBJ2-3	.	CASSQWAGGGTDTQYF	TGTGCCAGCAGCCAATGGGCAGGGGGCGGCACAGATACGCAGTATTTT
.	TRBV11-2	TRBJ2-7	.	CASSNTRVYEQYF	TGTGCCAGCAGCAACACCCGGGTATACGAGCAGTACTTC
TRBD1	TRBV28	TRBJ1-2	.	CASSLIGQGYGYTF	TGTGCCAGCAGCCTTATTGGACAGGGGTATGGCTACACCTTC
TRBD1	TRBV5-1	TRBJ2-1	.	CASSSGQVKDNEQFF	TGCGCCAGCAGCTCCGGACAGGTAAAGGACAATGAGCAGTTCTTC
TRBD2	TRBV7-2	TRBJ2-1	.	CASCGGRAPYNEQFF	TGTGCCAGCTGTGGGGGGAGGGCCCCCTACAATGAGCAGTTCTTC
TRBD1	TRBV5-4	TRBJ2-1	.	CASSLTGARHEQFF	TGTGCCAGCAGCTTGACAGGGGCCCGTCATGAGCAGTTCTTC
.	TRBV6-2/TRBV6-3	TRBJ1-5	.	CASSYNVGRGQPQHF	TGTGCCAGCAGTTACAACGTCGGTCGCGGTCAGCCCCAGCATTTT
.	TRBV28	TRBJ1-3	few	CASSSFDLMAGNTIYF	TGTGCCAGCAGTTCCTTTGACTTAATGGCCGGAAACACCATATATTTT
TRBD2	TRBV5-1	TRBJ2-1	.	CASSLAWVAGGPYNEQFF	TGCGCCAGCAGCTTGGCCTGGGTAGCGGGAGGTCCCTACAATGAGCAGTTCTTC
.	TRBV27	TRBJ2-3	.	CASSLEAGTDTQYF	TGTGCCAGCAGTTTAGAAGCGGGCACAGATACGCAGTATTTT
TRBD2	TRBV9	TRBJ2-5	.	CASSVGALGGGSKETQYF	TGTGCCAGCAGCGTAGGGGCTCTTGGGGGAGGGTCCAAAGAGACCCAGTACTTC